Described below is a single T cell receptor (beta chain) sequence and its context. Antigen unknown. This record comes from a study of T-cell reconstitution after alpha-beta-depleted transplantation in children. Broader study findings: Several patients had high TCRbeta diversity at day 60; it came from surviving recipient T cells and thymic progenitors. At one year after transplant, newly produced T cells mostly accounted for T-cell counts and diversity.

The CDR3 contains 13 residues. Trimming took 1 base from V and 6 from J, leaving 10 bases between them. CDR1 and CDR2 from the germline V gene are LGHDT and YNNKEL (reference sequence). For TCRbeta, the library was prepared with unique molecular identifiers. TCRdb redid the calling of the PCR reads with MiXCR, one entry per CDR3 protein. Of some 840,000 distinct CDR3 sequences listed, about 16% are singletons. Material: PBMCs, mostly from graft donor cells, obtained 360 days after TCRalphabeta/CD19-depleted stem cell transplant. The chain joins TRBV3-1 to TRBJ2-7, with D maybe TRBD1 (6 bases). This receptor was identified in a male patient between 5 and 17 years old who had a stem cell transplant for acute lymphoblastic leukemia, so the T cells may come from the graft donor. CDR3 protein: CASSQANRAEQYF. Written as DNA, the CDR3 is TGTGCCAGCAGCCAAGCTAACAGGGCCGAGCAGTACTTC.